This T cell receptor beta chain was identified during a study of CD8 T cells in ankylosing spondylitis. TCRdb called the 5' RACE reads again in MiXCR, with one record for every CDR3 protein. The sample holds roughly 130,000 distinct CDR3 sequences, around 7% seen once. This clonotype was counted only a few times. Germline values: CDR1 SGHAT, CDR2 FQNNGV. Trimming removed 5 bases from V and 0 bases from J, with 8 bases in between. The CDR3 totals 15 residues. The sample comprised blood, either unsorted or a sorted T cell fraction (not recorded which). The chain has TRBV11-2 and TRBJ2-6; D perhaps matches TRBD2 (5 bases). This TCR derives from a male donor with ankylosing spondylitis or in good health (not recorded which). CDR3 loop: CASSPDFSGANVLTF. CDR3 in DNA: TGTGCCAGCAGCCCGGACTTCTCTGGGGCCAACGTCCTGACTTTC.